The entry that follows covers one T cell receptor beta chain sequence. The clone's antigen remains unknown. No much larger clone exists at a distance of one base, and base qualities are not known. Each clonotype received, on average, 10x coverage in deep resolution sequencing performed on a MiSeq, where the target depth lay between 1 in 1 million and 1 in 200,000 T cells. TCR beta libraries were generated with the immunoSEQ hsTCRB Kit. The paper's data handling went like this. Data were analyzed with ImmunoSEQ Data Assistant and ImmunoSEQ Analyzer, with V, D and J genes assigned per IMGT definitions. Clonality, which ranges from 0 to 1, was calculated as one minus the normalized Shannon entropy of productive rearrangement frequencies. Public clonotype analysis was restricted to overrepresented clonotypes comprising at least 0.05% of each patient's repertoire. Roughly 13 age-matched healthy donor repertoires from immuneACCESS served as clonality controls. The clones in this table, taken by TCRdb from immuneACCESS, are in-frame only. Not every clone is retained; where verified, under half of the shortfall comes from an unresolved V gene, and the cause of the rest is unknown. That table supplies the V and J calls and clone size; D and trimming were determined from the DNA. Present in this sample are tens of thousands of clones, 45% to 60% of which were seen just once. The top ten constitute approximately 15% of the sample.

This record comes from a study of cytotoxic CD8 clonotypes in ibrutinib-treated CLL (dated by TCRdb to the early 2020s). General notes on the study: The cohort had around twelve relapsed/refractory and 15 treatment-naive patients; 17 to 18 were IGHV unmutated. Cryopreserved peripheral blood mononuclear cells were obtained prior to treatment, at the time of response, and at either disease progression or sustained remission. Partial responses were observed in about 24 patients and complete responses in 2; after a median follow-up of 68 months, remission was maintained in 14 patients and progression was observed in roughly twelve. On average, each sample yielded around 250,000 productive templates and 94,082 productive rearrangements. The response samples were drawn at a median of approximately 11 months into treatment, with a range of roughly 6 to 40 months. Every sample from remission and from progressive disease was obtained while the patients were still on ibrutinib. Of the approximately 87 participants in the trial, about two dozen had longitudinal samples available. What the authors observed across the whole study: Public clonotypes were rare and either shrank or stayed stable during treatment, and the rise in clonality at ibrutinib response reflected expansion of private clonotypes. Baseline clonality was found to be higher than that of age-matched healthy donors and was strongly correlated with circulating CD8+ T-cell counts. An increase in clonality was observed at ibrutinib response, with clonality remaining stable during sustained remission and falling back toward baseline at progression. Sustained-remission and progressing patients did not have matched sampling times, and lymph node repertoires were not examined.

The time point label on this specimen signifies: approximately eleven months on ibrutinib. For TCR beta library preparation, about 2.2 micrograms of genomic DNA was extracted from cryopreserved PBMCs. High-throughput TCR beta sequencing was performed on longitudinal blood samples from CLL patients receiving ibrutinib monotherapy. The patients were enrolled in a single-center, open-label phase 2 trial of ibrutinib monotherapy. The material sequenced was PBMCs, taken after 12 months of ibrutinib treatment. This clonotype was sampled from a human donor with chronic lymphocytic leukemia.

The CDR3: CASSRQGPETQYF. The base sequence is TGTGCCAGCAGCAGACAGGGCCCAGAGACCCAGTACTTC. The chain was built from TRBV7-2 and TRBJ2-5; TRBD1 agrees with 7 junctional bases. V loses 5 bases at its end and J loses 4 bases; junction bases beyond the gene matches: 4. In the germline V gene, CDR1 corresponds to SGHTA and CDR2 to FQGNSA. Reading from cysteine to phenylalanine, the CDR3 counts 13 amino acids. Only the CDR3 portion is preserved as DNA: 39 bases, with reading frame beginning at the first base.